The 15 T cell receptor beta chains below were found in one sample sequenced in a study of shared clonotypes between healthy human individuals. TCRdb's copy holds only in-frame clones and misses some; the assay was immunoSEQ multiplex PCR. The sample lists some 2 million clones; about 95% were seen once. Naive CD8 cells comprised CD45RO-negative, CCR7-positively selected cells, excluding terminally differentiated effector memory CD45RA+ cells. Sequencing input: naive CD8+ T cells sorted from blood. Receptors originate from a man in his late teens or twenties in good health.

The chain is built from TRBV4-1 and TRBJ1-1; D uncertain. Trimming pared 1 base from V and 8 bases from J, leaving 11 bases between. The germline V gene encodes CDR1 MGHRA and CDR2 YSYEKL. This CDR3 has 13 residues. CDR3 protein: CASSQVGTREAFF. Written as DNA, the CDR3 is TGCGCCAGCAGCCAAGTCGGTACCAGAGAAGCTTTCTTT.

The rearrangement joins TRBV2 to TRBJ2-7; D may correspond to TRBD1 or TRBD2 (5 bases each). V shed 4 bases and J shed 3 bases, with 22 bases lying between them. The CDR3 has 17 amino acids. Per germline, CDR1 SNHLY and CDR2 FYNNEI. The CDR3 region has the DNA TGTGCCAGCAGTGTCCCCCACGGGGCCGGTCCAGACTACGAGCAGTACTTC. Its protein product is CASSVPHGAGPDYEQYF.

The chain is built from TRBV7-2 and TRBJ2-7; no clear D gene. Germline assignment: CDR1 SGHTA and CDR2 FQGNSA. This CDR3 region has 13 residues. The V end was cut by 2 bases, the J end by 2 bases, with 7 bases between. CDR3 sequence (DNA): TGTGCCAGCAGCTTATCACATACCTACGAGCAGTACTTC. Amino acids: CASSLSHTYEQYF.

The J gene is TRBJ1-2, the V gene TRBV10-1; D ambiguous. The CDR3 has 13 amino acids. V gave up 3 bases and J gave up 2 bases, with 7 bases separating them. Germline V lookup: CDR1 WNHNN, CDR2 SYGVQD (reference sequence). CDR3 sequence reads: CASSEGRNYGYTF. The CDR3, as DNA: TGCGCCAGCAGTGAAGGAAGGAACTATGGCTACACCTTC.

The chain couples TRBV7-8 to TRBJ2-7; 9 nucleotides agree with TRBD2. V shed 5 bases and J 6 bases; nucleotides not matched to a gene: 11. This CDR3 region has 15 residues. CDR1 is SGHVS and CDR2 is FQNEAQ in the germline V gene. In nucleotides, the CDR3 is TGTGCCAGCAGCGGAGGGGTAGCGGGAGAAGGCGAGCAGTACTTC. Encoded protein: CASSGGVAGEGEQYF.

The CDR3 reads CASSGAGGYYEQYF. DNA for the CDR3: TGTGCCAGCAGTGGTGCGGGGGGCTACTACGAGCAGTACTTC. The gene calls are TRBV6-1 and TRBJ2-7; 8 bases are a match to TRBD2. CDR1 is MNHNS, CDR2 SASEGT, per germline. Trimming removed 4 bases from V and 3 bases from J; junction bases left unmatched: 5. This CDR3 is 14 amino acids long.

The gene calls are TRBV13 and TRBJ2-1; D is unresolved. The V gene lost 7 bases and the J gene lost 8 bases, with 15 bases spanning the gap. The germline V gene has CDR1 PRHDT and CDR2 FYEKMQ (reference sequence). The CDR3 loop spans 13 amino acids. CDR3 DNA: TGTGCCAGCACCCTATCCAAGGGCGATGAGCAGTTCTTC. It codes for CASTLSKGDEQFF.

This chain uses TRBV13 with TRBJ2-7; 13 bases align to TRBD2. The trim removed 5 bases at V and 0 bases at J, leaving 4 bases unmatched. The length of the CDR3 is 16 residues. The V gene's germline CDR1 is PRHDT and CDR2 FYEKMQ (reference sequence). CDR3 bases: TGTGCCAGCAGCAACACTAGCGGGAGGGTCTCCTACGAGCAGTACTTC. It specifies CASSNTSGRVSYEQYF.

This rearrangement joins TRBV30 to TRBJ2-1; 10 bases agree with TRBD2. This CDR3 contains 12 residues. Germline trimming cut 2 bases from V and 10 bases from J; bases unmatched to any gene: 2. Germline assignment: CDR1 GTSNPN and CDR2 SVGIG (reference sequence). In DNA form, the CDR3 reads TGTGCCTGGAGTACTAGCGGGATGGAGCAGTTCTTC. Translated: CAWSTSGMEQFF.

The rearrangement uses TRBV7-9 and TRBJ2-1; D is ambiguous. V lost 5 bases to trimming and J lost 3 bases, with 8 bases between them. CDR1 is SEHNR, CDR2 FQNEAQ, per germline (reference sequence). This CDR3 comprises 13 residues. Here the CDR3 reads CASSPNLYNEQFF. The CDR3 DNA is TGTGCCAGCAGCCCTAATCTCTACAATGAGCAGTTCTTC.

About this clone: The same CDR3 arises from other DNA sequences in this sample as well. This chain uses TRBV18 with TRBJ2-7; D is unresolved. Per germline, CDR1 KGHSH and CDR2 LQKENI. This CDR3 is built from 11 residues. V lost 3 bases to trimming and J lost 7 bases, with 7 bases between them. The CDR3 bases are TGTGCCAGCTCACCGGCGGAGGAGCAGTACTTC. Its protein is CASSPAEEQYF.

The chain couples TRBV7-6 to TRBJ2-5; D is possibly TRBD2 (5 bases). V lost 4 bases to trimming and J lost 5 bases, with 14 bases between them. The CDR3 contains 14 residues. Germline CDR1 is SGHVS and CDR2 is FNYEAQ. The CDR3 protein is CASSSPPGEETQYF. The CDR3 nucleotides are TGTGCCAGCAGCTCGCCCCCCGGGGAGGAGACCCAGTACTTC.

The rearrangement links TRBV15 to TRBJ1-2; D uncertain. V lost 0 bases, J lost 1 base, and 6 bases lay in between. This CDR3 has 14 residues. The germline CDR1 and CDR2 sequences are LNHNV and YYDKDF (reference sequence). The DNA of the CDR3 is TGTGCCACCAGCAGAGATCTGAGTAACTATGGCTACACCTTC. Encoded protein: CATSRDLSNYGYTF.

Regarding this clone: Other DNA sequences in this sample translate to the same CDR3. The J gene is TRBJ2-1, the V gene TRBV30; no clear D. Germline CDR1 GTSNPN, CDR2 SVGIG (reference sequence). There are 12 residues in the CDR3. V was trimmed by 5 bases and J by 6 bases, leaving 11 bases between them. The CDR3 loop is CAWERARNEQFF. Here the CDR3 DNA reads TGTGCCTGGGAAAGGGCTCGCAATGAGCAGTTCTTC.

The chain uses TRBV5-1 and TRBJ2-1; TRBD1 might be the D (5 bases). This CDR3 comprises 15 residues. Germline lookup yields CDR1 SGHRS and CDR2 YFSETQ. Deletions cut 1 base from V and 5 bases from J, with 13 bases between. This chain's CDR3 is CASSLIEDRNNEQFF. CDR3 nucleotides: TGCGCCAGCAGCTTGATCGAAGACAGAAACAATGAGCAGTTCTTC.